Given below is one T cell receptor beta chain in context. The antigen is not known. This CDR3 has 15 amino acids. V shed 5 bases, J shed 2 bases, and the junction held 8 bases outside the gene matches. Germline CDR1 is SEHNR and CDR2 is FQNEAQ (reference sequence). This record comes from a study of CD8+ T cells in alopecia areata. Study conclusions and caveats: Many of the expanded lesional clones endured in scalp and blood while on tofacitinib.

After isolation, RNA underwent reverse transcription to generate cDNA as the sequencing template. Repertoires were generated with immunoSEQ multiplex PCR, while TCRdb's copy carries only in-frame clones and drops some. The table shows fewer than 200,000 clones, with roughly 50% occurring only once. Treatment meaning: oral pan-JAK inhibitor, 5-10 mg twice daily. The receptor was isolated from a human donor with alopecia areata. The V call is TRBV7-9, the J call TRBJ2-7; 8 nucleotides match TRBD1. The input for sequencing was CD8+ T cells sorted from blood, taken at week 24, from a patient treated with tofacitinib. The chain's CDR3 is CASSTSGQEAYEQYF. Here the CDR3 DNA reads TGTGCCAGCAGCACCTCGGGACAGGAAGCCTACGAGCAGTACTTC.